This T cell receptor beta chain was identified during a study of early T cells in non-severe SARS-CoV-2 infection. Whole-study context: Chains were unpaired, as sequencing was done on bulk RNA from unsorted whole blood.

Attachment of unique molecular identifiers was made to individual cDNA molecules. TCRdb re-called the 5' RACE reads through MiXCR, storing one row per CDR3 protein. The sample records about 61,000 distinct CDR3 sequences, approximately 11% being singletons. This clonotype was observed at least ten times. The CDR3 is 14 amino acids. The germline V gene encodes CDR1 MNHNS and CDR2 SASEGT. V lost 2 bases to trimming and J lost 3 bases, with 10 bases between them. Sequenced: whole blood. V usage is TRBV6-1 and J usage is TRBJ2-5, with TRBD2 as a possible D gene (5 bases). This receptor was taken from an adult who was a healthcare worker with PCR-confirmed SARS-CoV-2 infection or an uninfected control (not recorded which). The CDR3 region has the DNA TGTGCCAGCAGTGAACTGGGTAGCGAAGAGACCCAGTACTTC. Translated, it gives CASSELGSEETQYF.